This T cell receptor (beta chain) originates from a study of T cell repertoires in cytomegalovirus infection. Study-wide findings and caveats: Cumulative frequency (of public TCR beta family members) identified carriers of CMV plus the relevant HLA.

TCRdb ran MiXCR on the reads and lists one entry per CDR3 protein. The data show under 500,000 distinct CDR3 sequences, roughly 43% seen once. The CDR3 consists of 16 residues. Germline CDR1 is SQVTM and CDR2 is ANQGSEA. Trimming stripped 0 bases from V and 4 bases from J, with 15 bases between. This clonotype was observed a single time. Its antigen is undetermined. This clonotype was sampled from a human donor in good health (CMV status not recorded). Some clones in this sample may be carry-over from other donors' samples. The chain couples TRBV29-1 to TRBJ2-2; D may be TRBD2 (6 bases). This material consisted of cultured PBMCs, taken from culture after CMV antigen stimulation. CDR3 sequence reads: CSVEDGASAGTGELFF. The CDR3 coding sequence is TGCAGCGTTGAAGATGGGGCTAGCGCGGGCACCGGGGAGCTGTTTTTT.